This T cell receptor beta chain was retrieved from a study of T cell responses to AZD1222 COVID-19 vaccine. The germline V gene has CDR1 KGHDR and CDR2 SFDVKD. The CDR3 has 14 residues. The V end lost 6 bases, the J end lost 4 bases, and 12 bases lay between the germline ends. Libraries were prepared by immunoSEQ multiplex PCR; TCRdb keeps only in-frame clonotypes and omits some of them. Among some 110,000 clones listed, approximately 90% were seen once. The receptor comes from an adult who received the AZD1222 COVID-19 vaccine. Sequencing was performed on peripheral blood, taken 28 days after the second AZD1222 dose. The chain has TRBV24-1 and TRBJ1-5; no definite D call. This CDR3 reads CATSLDQTNQPQHF. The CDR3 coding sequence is TGTGCCACCAGTCTTGACCAAACGAATCAGCCCCAGCATTTT.